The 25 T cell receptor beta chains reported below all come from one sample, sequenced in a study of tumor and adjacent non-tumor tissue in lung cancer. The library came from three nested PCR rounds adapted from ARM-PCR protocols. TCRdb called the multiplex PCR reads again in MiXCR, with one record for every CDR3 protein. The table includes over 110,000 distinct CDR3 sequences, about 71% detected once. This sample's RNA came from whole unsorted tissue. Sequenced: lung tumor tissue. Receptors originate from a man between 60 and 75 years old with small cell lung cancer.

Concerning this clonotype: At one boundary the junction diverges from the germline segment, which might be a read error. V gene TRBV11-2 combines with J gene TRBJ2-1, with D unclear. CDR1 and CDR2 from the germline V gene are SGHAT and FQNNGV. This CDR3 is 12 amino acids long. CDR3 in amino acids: CACRYSGDEQFF. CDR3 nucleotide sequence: TGTGCCTGCAGGTACAGTGGCGATGAGCAGTTCTTC. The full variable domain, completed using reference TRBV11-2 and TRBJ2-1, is EAGVAQSPRYKIIEKRQSVAFWCNPISGHATLYWYQQILGQGPKLLIQFQNNGVVDDSQLPKDRFSAERLKGVDSTLKIQPAKLEDSAVYLCACRYSGDEQFFGPGTRLTVL.

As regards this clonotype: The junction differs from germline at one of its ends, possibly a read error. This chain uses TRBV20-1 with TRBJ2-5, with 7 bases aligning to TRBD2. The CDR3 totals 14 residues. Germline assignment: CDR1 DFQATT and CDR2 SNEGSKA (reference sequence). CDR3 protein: CRARTGRAVEAQYF. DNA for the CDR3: TGCAGAGCTAGAACGGGGAGGGCCGTGGAGGCCCAGTACTTC.

CDR3 in amino acids: CASSLERPKETQYF. The CDR3 coding sequence is TGCGCCAGCAGCCTGGAGAGACCCAAAGAGACCCAGTACTTC. V usage is TRBV5-1 and J usage is TRBJ2-7, with unresolved D. The DNA end lines up better with TRBJ2-5; the J call may be wrong. The germline CDR1 and CDR2 sequences are SGHRS and YFSETQ. This CDR3 has 14 residues.

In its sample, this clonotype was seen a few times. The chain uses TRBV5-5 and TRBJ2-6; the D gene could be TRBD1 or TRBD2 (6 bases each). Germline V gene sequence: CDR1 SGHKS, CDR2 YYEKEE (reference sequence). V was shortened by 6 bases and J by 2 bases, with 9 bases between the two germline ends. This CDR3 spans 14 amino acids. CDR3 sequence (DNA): TGTGCCAGCATGGGGGGCACTGGGGCCAACGTCCTGACTTTC. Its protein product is CASMGGTGANVLTF.

The CDR3 nucleotides are TGTGCCAGCAGGCCGGGGACTAGCGAGGATGAGCAGTTCTTC. This codes for CASRPGTSEDEQFF. The chain has TRBV12-3 or TRBV12-4 and TRBJ2-1, with 10 bases that match TRBD2. V lost 6 bases and J lost 8; bases outside the gene matches: 7. CDR3 length equals 14 residues.

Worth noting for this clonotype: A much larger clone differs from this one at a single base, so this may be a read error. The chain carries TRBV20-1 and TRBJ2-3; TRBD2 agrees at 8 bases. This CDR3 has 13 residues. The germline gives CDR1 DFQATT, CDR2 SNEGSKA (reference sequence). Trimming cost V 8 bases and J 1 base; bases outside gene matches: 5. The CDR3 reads CSLETSGTDTQYF. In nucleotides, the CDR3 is TGCAGTCTTGAGACTAGCGGCACAGATACGCAGTATTTT.

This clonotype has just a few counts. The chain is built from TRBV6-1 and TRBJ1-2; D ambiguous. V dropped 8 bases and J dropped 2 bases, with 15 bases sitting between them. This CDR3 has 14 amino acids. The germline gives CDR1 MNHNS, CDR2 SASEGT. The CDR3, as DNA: TGTGCCAGCCTGAAATTTGGAGGGAACTATGGCTACACCTTC. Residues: CASLKFGGNYGYTF.

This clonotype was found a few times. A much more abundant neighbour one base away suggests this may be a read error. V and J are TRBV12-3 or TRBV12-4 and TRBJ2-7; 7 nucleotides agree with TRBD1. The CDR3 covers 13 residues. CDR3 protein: CARSLGGLSERYF. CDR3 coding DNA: TGTGCCAGAAGTTTAGGGGGCTTAAGTGAGCGGTACTTC.

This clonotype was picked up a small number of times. CDR3 protein: CASRYTGTYQETQYF. The CDR3 bases are TGTGCCAGCAGGTACACCGGGACATACCAAGAGACCCAGTACTTC. This sequence joins TRBV6-5 and TRBJ2-5; possibly TRBD1 for D (6 bases). The length of the CDR3 is 15 residues. V was cut by 6 bases and J by 0 bases, with 14 bases left in between. CDR1 and CDR2 (germline): MNHEY, SVGAGI.

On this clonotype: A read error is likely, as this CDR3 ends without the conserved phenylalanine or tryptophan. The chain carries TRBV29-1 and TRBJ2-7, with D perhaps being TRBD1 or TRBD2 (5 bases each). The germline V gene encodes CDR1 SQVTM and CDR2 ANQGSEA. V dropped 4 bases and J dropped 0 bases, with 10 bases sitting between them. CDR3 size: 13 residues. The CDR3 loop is CSVVAGTSYEQYS. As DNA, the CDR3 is TGCAGCGTTGTAGCTGGGACCTCCTACGAGCAGTACTCC.

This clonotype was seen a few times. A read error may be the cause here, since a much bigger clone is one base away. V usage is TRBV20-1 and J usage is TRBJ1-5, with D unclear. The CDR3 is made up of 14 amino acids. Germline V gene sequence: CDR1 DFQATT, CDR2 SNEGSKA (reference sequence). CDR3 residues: CSAMAGYSNQPLHF. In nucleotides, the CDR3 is TGCAGTGCTATGGCCGGCTATAGCAATCAGCCCCTGCATTTT.

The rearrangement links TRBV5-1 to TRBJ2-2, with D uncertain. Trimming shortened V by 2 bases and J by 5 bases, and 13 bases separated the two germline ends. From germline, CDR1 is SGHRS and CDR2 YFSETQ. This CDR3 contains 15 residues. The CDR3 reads CASSFNGQETGELFF. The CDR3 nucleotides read TGCGCCAGCAGCTTCAACGGGCAGGAGACCGGGGAGCTGTTTTTT.

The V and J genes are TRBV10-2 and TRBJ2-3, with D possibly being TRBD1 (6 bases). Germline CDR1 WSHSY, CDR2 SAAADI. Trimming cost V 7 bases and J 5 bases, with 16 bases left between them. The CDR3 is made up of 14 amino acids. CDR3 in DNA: TGCGCCAGCAAGGACAGCTACATCATAGATACGCAGTATTTT. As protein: CASKDSYIIDTQYF.

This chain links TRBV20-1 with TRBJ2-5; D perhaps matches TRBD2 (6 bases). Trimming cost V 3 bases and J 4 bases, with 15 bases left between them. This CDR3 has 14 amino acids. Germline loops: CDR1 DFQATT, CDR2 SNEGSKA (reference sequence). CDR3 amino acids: CSARESNGRETQYF. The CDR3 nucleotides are TGCAGTGCTAGGGAGTCGAACGGGAGAGAGACCCAGTACTTC.

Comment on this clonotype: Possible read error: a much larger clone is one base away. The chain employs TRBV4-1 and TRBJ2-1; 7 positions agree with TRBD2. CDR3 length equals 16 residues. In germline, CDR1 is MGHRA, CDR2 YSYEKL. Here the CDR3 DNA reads TGCGTCAGCAGCCAAGACGCGGGAGCATCCTACAATGAGCAGTTCTTC. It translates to CVSSQDAGASYNEQFF.

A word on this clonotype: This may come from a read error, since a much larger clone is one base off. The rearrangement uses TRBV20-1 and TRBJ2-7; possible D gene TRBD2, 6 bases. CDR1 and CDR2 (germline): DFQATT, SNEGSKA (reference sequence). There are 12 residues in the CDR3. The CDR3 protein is CSARDVAGSIHF. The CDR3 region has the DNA TGCAGTGCTAGAGACGTCGCGGGGAGCATTCACTTC.

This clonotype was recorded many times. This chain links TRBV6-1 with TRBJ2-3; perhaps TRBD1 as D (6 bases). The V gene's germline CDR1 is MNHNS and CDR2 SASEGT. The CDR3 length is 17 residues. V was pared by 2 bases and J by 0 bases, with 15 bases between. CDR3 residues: CASSELGPGDSTDTQYF. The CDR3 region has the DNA TGTGCCAGCAGTGAACTGGGGCCAGGGGACAGCACAGATACGCAGTATTTT.

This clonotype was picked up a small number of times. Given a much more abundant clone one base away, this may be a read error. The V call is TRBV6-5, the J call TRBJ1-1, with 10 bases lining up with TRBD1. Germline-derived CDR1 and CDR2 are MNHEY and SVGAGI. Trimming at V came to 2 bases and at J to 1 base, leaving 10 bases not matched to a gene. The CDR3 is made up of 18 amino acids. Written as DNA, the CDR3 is TGTGCCAGCAGTTACGGGGACGGGACAGGGGACTCGAACACTGAAGCTTTCTTT. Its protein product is CASSYGDGTGDSNTEAFF.

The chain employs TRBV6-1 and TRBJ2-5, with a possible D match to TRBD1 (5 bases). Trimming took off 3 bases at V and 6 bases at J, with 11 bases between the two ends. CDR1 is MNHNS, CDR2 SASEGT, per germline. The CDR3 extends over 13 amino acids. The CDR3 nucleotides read TGTGCCAGCAGTGAGACAGTGTTCAAGACCCAGTACTTC. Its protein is CASSETVFKTQYF.

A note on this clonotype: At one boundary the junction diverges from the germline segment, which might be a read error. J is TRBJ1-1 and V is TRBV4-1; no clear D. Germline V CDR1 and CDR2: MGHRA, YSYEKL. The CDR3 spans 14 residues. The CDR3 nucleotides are TGCGCCAGCAGCCAATTATCGGTGAACACTGGAGCTTTCTTT. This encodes CASSQLSVNTGAFF.

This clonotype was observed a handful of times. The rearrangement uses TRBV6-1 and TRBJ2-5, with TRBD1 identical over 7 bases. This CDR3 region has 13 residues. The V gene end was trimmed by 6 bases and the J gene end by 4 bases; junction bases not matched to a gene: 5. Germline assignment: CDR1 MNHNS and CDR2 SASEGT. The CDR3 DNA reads TGTGCCAGCAGGCCGACAGGGATAGAGACCCAGTACTTC. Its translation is CASRPTGIETQYF.

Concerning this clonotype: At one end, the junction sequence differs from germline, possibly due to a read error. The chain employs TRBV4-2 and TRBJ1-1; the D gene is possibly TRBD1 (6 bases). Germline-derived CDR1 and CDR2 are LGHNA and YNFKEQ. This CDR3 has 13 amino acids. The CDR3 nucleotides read TGTGCCAGGAGCCCTATGGGGGCCACTGAAGCTTTCTTT. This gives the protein CARSPMGATEAFF.

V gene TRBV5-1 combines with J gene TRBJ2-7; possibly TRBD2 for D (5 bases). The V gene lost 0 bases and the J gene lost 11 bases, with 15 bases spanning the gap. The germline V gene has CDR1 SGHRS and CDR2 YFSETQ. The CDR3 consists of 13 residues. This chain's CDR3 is CASSLEAGYEEYV. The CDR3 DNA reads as TGCGCCAGCAGCTTGGAGGCGGGCTACGAAGAGTACGTC.

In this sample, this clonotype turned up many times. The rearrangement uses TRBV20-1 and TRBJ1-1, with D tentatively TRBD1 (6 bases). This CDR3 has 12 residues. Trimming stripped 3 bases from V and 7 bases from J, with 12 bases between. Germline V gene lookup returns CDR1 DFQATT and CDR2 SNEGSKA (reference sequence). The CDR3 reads CSASQGPGEAFF. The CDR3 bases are TGCAGTGCTAGTCAGGGGCCGGGTGAAGCTTTCTTT.

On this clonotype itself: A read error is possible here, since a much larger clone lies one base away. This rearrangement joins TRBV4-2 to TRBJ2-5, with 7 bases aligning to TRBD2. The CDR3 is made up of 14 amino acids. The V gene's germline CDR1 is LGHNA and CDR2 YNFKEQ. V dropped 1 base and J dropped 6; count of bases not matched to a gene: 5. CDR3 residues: CASSQGGSLQTQYF. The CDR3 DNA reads TGTGCCAGCAGCCAAGGCGGGAGCCTACAGACCCAGTACTTC.